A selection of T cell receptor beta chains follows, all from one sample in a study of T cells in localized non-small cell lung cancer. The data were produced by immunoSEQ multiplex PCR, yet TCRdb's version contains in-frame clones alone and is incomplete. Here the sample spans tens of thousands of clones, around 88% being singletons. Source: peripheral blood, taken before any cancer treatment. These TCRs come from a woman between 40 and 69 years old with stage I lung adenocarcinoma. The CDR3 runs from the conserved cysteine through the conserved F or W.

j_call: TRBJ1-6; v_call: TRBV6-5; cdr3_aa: CASSRQGLGSPLHF
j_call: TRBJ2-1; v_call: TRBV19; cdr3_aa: CASSIVSGGAQNEQFF
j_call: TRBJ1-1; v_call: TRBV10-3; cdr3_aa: CAISESGSEAFF
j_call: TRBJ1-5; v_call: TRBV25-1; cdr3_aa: CASSDSRTTGGNQPQHF
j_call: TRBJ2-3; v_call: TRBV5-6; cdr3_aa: CASSLRQSTDTQYF
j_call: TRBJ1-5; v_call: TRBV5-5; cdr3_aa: CASSQGVGHNQPQHF
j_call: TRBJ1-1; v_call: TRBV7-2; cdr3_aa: CASSRSRGEAFF
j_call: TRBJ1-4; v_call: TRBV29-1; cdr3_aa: CSAWDGDATNEKLFF
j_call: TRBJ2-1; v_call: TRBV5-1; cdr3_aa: CASSLRAREGYNEQFF
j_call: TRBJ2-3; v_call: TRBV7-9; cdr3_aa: CASSSFLDRARTDTQYF
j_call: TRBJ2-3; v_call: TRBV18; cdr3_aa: CASSPPGGLLDTQYF
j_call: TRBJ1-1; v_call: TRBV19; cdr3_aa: CASSIGTLNTEAFF
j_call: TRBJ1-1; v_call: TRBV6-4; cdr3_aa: CASKRTGATEAFF
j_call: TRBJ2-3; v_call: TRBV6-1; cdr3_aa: CASSERSGTGGGDTQYF
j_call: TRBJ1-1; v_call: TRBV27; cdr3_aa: CASSLRWTVNTEAFF
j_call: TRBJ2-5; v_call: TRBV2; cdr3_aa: CASSEAGAHTAAQYF
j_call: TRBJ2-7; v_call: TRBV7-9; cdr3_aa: CASRVDSSEQYF
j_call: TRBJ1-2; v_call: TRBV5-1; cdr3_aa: CASSRGTAYGYTF
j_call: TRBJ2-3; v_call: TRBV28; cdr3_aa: CASSSGGARDTQYF
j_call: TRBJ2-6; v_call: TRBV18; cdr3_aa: CASSDNRVILTF
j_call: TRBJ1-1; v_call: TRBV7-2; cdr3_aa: CASSLEPQGWTEAFF
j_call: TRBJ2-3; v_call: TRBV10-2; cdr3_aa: CASINRLGGVTDTQYF
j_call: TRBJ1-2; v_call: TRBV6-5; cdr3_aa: CASRKGGAAEYGYTF
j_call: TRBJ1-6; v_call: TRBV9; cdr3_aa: CASSGTGGPNSPLHF
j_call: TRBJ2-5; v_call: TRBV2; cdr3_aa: CASSQGIGETQYF
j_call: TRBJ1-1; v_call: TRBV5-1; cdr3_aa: CASSLAEIRNTEAFF
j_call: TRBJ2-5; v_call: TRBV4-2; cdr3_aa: CASSQDSARQEQSETQYF
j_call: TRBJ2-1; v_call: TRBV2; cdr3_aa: CASRFDRGQYNEQFF
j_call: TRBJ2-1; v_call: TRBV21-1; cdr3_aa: CASSKGRESYNEQFF
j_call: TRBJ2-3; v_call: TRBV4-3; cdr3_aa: CASSQGKAGGADTQYF
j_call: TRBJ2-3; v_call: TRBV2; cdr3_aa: CATTTEMTVGDTQYF
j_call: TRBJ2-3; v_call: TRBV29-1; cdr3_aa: CSVEDLRSGATTDTQYF
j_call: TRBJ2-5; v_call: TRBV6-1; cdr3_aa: CASSQDGTGFGETQYF
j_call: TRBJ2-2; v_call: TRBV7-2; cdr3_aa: CASSSWRGRTGELFF
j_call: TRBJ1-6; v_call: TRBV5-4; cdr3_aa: CASSPNLQGRNSPLHF
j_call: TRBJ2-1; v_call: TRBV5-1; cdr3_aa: CASSLRWGHNEQFF
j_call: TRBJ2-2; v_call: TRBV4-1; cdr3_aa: CASSQVAPTGELFF
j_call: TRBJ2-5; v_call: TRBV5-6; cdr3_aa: CASSLGKETQYF
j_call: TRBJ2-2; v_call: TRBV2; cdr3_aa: CASSPSAGNTGELFF
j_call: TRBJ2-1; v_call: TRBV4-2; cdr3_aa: CASSQDPQGDEQFF
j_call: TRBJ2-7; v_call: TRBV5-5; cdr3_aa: CASSLVRYFSYEQYF
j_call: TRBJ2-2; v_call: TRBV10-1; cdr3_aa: CASSEGPLGGELFF
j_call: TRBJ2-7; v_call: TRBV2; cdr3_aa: CASSEVGQGPYEQYF
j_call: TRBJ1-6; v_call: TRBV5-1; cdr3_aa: CASSRGQGDSPLHF
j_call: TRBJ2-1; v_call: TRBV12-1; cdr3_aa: CASSFGDRGEYNEQFF
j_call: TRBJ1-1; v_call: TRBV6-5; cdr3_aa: CASRYRGRNTEAFF
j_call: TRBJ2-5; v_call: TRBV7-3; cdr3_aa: CASSRNGQGSEETQYF
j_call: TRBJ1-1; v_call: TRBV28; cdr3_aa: CASVSGHTEAFF
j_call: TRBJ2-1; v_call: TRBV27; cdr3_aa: CASRSVAGTYNEQFF
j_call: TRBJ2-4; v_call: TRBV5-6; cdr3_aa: CASSLRFAGENIQYF
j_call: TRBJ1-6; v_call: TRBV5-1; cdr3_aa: CASSFGTENSPLHF
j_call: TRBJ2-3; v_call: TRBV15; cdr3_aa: CATSRLGTRGTTDTQYF
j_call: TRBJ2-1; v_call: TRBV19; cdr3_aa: CASSIEVPRGRVQFF
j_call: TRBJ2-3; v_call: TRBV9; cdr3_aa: CASSARQGTSTDTQYF